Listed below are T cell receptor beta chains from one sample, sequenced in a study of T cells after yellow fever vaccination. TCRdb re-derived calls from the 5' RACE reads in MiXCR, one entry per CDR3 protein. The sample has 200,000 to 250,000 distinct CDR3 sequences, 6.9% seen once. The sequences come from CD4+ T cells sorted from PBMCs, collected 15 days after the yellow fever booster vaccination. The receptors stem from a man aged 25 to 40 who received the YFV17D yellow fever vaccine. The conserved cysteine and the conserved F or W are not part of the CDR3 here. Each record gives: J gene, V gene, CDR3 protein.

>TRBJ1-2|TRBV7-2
ASRPQGLHGYT
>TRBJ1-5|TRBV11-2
ASSPDSNQPQH
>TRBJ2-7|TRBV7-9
ASSFESGLVGRALGYEQY
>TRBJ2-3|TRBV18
ASSLAGEASDTQY
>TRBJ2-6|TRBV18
ASSPLQGASSGANVLT
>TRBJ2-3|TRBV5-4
ASSLASDTQY
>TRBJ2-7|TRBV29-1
SVGGGRGYEQY
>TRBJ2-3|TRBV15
ATRSRLAGGTDTQY
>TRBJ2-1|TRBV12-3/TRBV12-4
ASIHGPYSDEQF
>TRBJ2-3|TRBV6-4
ASRVPGLAGGESTDTQY